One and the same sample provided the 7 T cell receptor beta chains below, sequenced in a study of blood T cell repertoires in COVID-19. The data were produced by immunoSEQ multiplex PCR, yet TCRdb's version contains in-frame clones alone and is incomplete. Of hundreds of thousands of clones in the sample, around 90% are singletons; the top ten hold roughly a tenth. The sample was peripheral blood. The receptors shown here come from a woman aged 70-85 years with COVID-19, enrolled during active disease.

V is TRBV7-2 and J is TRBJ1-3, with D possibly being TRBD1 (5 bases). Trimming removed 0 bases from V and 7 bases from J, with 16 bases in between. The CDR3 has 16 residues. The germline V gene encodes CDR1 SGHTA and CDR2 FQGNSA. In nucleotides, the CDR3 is TGTGCCAGCAGCTTAGCATCAGGCAGGGCATGGAACACCATATATTTT. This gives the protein CASSLASGRAWNTIYF. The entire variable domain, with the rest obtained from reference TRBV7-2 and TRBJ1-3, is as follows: GAGVSQSPSNKVTEKGKDVELRCDPISGHTALYWYRQSLGQGLEFLIYFQGNSAPDKSGLPSDRFSAERTGGSVSTLTIQRTQQEDSAVYLCASSLASGRAWNTIYFGEGSWLTVV.

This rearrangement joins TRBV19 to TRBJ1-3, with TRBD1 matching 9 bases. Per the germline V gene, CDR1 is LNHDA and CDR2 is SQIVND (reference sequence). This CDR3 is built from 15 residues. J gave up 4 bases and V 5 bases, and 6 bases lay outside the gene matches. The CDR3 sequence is CASSRSGTGGNTIYF. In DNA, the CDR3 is TGTGCCAGTAGTCGATCCGGGACAGGGGGAAACACCATATATTTT.

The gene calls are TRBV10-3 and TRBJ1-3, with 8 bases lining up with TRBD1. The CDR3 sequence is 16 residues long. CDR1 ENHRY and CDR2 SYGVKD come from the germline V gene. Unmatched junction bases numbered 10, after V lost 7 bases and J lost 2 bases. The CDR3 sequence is CAITPDRAFTGNTIYF. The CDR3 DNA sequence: TGTGCCATCACTCCGGACAGGGCCTTTACTGGAAACACCATATATTTT.

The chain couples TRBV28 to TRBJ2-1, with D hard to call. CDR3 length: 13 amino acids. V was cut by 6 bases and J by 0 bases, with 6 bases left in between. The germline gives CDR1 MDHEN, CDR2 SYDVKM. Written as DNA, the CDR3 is TGTGCCAGCAGAGAAGCCTCCTACAATGAGCAGTTCTTC. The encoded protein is CASREASYNEQFF.

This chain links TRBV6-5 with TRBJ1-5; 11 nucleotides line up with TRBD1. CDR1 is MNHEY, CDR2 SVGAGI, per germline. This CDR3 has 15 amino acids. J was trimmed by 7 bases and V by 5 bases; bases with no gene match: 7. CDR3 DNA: TGTGCCAGCAGTACAACCCGGGACAGGGGGCAGCCCCAGCATTTT. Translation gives CASSTTRDRGQPQHF.

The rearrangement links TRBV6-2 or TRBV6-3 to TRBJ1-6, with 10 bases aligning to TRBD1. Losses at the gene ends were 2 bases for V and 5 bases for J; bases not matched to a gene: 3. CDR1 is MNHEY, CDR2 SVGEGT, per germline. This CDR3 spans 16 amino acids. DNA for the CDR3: TGTGCCAGCAGTTACCGGGGACAGGGGAATAATTCACCCCTCCACTTT. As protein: CASSYRGQGNNSPLHF.

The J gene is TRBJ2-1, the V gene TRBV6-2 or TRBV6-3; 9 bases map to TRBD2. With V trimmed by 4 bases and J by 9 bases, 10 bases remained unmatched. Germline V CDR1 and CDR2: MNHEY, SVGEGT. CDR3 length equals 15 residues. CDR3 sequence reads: CASSSVRGRGGEQFF. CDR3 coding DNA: TGTGCCAGCAGTTCCGTCCGCGGGAGGGGGGGTGAGCAGTTCTTC.